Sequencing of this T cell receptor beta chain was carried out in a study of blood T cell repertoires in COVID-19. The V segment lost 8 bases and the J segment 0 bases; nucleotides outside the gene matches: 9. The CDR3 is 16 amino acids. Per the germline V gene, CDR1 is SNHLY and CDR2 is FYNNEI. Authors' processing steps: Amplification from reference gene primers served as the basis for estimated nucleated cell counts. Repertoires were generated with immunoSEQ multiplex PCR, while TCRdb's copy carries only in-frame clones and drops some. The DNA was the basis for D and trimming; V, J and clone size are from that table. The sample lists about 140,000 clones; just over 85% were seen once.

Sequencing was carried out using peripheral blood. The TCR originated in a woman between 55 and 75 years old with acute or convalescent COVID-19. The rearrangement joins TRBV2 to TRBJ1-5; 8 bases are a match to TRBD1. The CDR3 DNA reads TGTGCCAGCGACCGGGACAGGTCTTATAGCAATCAGCCCCAGCATTTT. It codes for CASDRDRSYSNQPQHF.